This T cell receptor beta chain was recovered during a study of T cells in Graves' hyperthyroidism and ophthalmopathy. The CDR3 regions of TCR beta were amplified from RNA transcripts. Primed by the HTBI set, a first-round RT-PCR was run on the TCR CDR3. TCRdb re-derived calls from the multiplex PCR reads in MiXCR, one entry per CDR3 protein. Here the sample spans roughly 500,000 distinct CDR3 sequences, over 11% being singletons. Deletions cut 2 bases from V and 4 bases from J, with 11 bases between. The germline gives CDR1 MNHEY, CDR2 SVGAGI. This CDR3 comprises 14 residues. Clinical symptoms, serum thyroxine and TRAb, thyroid ultrasound and orbital computed tomography were used for the diagnoses.

The clonotype comes from a woman in her twenties or thirties with Graves' hyperthyroidism that later progressed to Graves' ophthalmopathy. Sequences were obtained from blood. The rearrangement uses TRBV6-5 and TRBJ2-5; D is unresolved. CDR3 in amino acids: CASSYAASIETQYF. The DNA of the CDR3 is TGTGCCAGCAGTTACGCGGCTAGTATAGAGACCCAGTACTTC.